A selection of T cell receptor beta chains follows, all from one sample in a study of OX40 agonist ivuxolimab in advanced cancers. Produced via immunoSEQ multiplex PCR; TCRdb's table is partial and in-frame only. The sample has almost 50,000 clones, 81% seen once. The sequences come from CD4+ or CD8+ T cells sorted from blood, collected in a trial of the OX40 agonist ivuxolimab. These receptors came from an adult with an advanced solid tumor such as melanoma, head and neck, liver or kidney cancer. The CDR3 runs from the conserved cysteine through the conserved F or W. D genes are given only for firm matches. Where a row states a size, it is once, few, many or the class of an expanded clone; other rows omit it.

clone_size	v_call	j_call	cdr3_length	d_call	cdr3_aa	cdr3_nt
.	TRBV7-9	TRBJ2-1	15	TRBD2	CASSLESGSYNEQFF	TGTGCCAGCAGCTTAGAGAGCGGGAGCTACAATGAGCAGTTCTTC
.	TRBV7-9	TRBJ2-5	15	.	CASSPMGGGGETQYF	TGTGCCAGCAGCCCAATGGGGGGGGGCGGAGAGACCCAGTACTTC
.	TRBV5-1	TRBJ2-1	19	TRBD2	CASSFPEGLAGDLYNEQFF	TGCGCCAGCAGCTTCCCGGAGGGGCTAGCGGGAGACCTATACAATGAGCAGTTCTTC
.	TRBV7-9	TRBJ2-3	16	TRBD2	CASSLASGGGTDTQYF	TGTGCCAGCAGCTTAGCTAGCGGGGGGGGCACAGATACGCAGTATTTT
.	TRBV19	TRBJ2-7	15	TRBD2	CASSPSSGRDYEQYF	TGTGCCAGTAGCCCATCTAGCGGGAGGGACTACGAGCAGTACTTC
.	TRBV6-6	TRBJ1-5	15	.	CASSYGKGPKEAQHF	TGTGCCAGCAGTTACGGGAAGGGTCCGAAAGAGGCCCAGCATTTT
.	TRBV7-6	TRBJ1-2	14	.	CASSPGEGIYGYTF	TGTGCCAGCAGCCCGGGGGAGGGGATCTATGGCTACACCTTC
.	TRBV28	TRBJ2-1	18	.	CASSPGIGGLRSYNEQFF	TGTGCCAGCAGTCCCGGCATAGGCGGACTTAGGTCCTACAATGAGCAGTTCTTC
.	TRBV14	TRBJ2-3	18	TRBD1	CASSVSVWTGSEVDTQYF	TGTGCCAGCAGCGTCTCAGTATGGACAGGGTCAGAAGTAGATACGCAGTATTTT
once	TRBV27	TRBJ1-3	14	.	CASRMIGSGNTIYF	TGTGCCAGCAGGATGATAGGTTCTGGAAACACCATATATTTT
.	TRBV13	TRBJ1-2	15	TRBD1	CASSPRTGANYGYTF	TGTGCCAGCAGCCCAAGGACAGGGGCTAACTATGGCTACACCTTC
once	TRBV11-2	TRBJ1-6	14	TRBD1	CASTEDRWNSPLHF	TGTGCCAGCACCGAGGACAGGTGGAATTCACCCCTCCACTTT
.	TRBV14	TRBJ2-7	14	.	CASSPDSITYEQYF	TGTGCCAGCAGTCCTGACAGTATTACCTACGAGCAGTACTTC
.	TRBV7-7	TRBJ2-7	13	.	CASSLGGELEQYF	TGTGCCAGCAGCTTAGGAGGGGAGCTTGAGCAGTACTTC
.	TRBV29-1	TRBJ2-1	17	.	CSVEAGSGWASYNEQFF	TGCAGCGTTGAAGCGGGCAGCGGTTGGGCGTCCTACAATGAGCAGTTCTTC
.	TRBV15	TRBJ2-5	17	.	CATSRTPTGEDGETQYF	TGTGCCACCAGCAGAACCCCGACAGGAGAGGATGGTGAGACCCAGTACTTC
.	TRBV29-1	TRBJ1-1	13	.	CSVEDVLGTEAFF	TGCAGCGTTGAAGACGTATTAGGGACTGAAGCTTTCTTT
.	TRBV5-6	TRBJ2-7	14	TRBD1	CASSSGTGRYEQYF	TGTGCCAGCAGCTCCGGGACAGGGCGGTACGAGCAGTACTTC
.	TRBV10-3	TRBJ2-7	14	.	CASSGTPGPLEQYF	TGTGCCAGCAGCGGAACCCCGGGGCCTCTCGAGCAGTACTTC
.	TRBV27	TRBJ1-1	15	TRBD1	CASSFGGQPNTEAFF	TGTGCCAGCAGTTTTGGGGGACAGCCGAACACTGAAGCTTTCTTT